A single sample is the source of the 27 T cell receptor beta chains below, sequenced in a study of blood T cell dynamics during melanoma immunotherapy (dated by TCRdb to about 2020). This sample's time point label indicates: pre-treatment baseline. The method behind the library was the immunoSEQ multiplex PCR assay. The immuneACCESS repertoire file appears here via TCRdb, limited to in-frame rearrangements. These files lack a portion of the clones; in checked studies, under half of the deficit traces to unresolved V genes, and the cause of the others is not known. The table for this sample lists approximately 15,000 clones; 86% of them were counted only once. Of the sample, roughly 4.4% is held by the ten largest clones. Sequenced material: blood, taken from a patient treated with checkpoint blockade. Receptors originate from a human donor with melanoma.

The chain is built from TRBV30 and TRBJ2-7; 8 bases are shared with TRBD1. V lost 2 bases to trimming and J lost 3 bases; unmatched junction nucleotides: 9. The V gene's germline CDR1 is GTSNPN and CDR2 SVGIG (reference sequence). This CDR3 has 15 amino acids. The CDR3 DNA reads TGTGCCTGGAGTCCTCTCCGGACAGGGAACTACGAGCAGTACTTC. This encodes CAWSPLRTGNYEQYF.

The sample holds a few counts of this clone. The rearrangement joins TRBV29-1 to TRBJ1-2, with D possibly being TRBD1 (5 bases). Looked up from germline, CDR1 is SQVTM and CDR2 is ANQGSEA. The V end lost 6 bases, the J end lost 4 bases, and 18 bases lay between the germline ends. This CDR3 region has 14 residues. The chain's CDR3 is CSVPDQGSVYGYTF. The DNA for the CDR3 is TGCAGCGTCCCTGATCAGGGTTCGGTCTATGGCTACACCTTC.

About this clone itself: In the same sample, other DNA sequences code for this CDR3. V gene TRBV9 combines with J gene TRBJ2-5; TRBD2 agrees at 10 bases. Trimming at V came to 3 bases and at J to 1 base, leaving 3 bases not matched to a gene. Germline CDR1 reads SGDLS; CDR2 reads YYNGEE. The CDR3 runs 15 residues. CDR3 nucleotide sequence: TGTGCCAGCAGCGGTAGCGGGAGGCCCCAAGAGACCCAGTACTTC. This encodes CASSGSGRPQETQYF.

The gene calls are TRBV7-9 and TRBJ2-2, with 7 bases identical to TRBD2. The length of the CDR3 is 17 residues. J lost 4 bases, V lost 1 base, and 9 bases had no gene match. The germline gives CDR1 SEHNR, CDR2 FQNEAQ (reference sequence). CDR3 nucleotides: TGTGCCAGCAGCTTAGGAGGCGGGGGAGCGGTCACCGGGGAGCTGTTTTTT. Translated, it gives CASSLGGGGAVTGELFF.

The rearrangement joins TRBV6-5 to TRBJ2-3; 7 bases are shared with TRBD1. Germline loops: CDR1 MNHEY, CDR2 SVGAGI. V lost 5 bases, J lost 6 bases, and 8 bases stayed unmatched. The CDR3 sequence is 14 residues long. Here the CDR3 DNA reads TGTGCCAGCAGTACCCGTCAGGGGGAGGATACGCAGTATTTT. As protein: CASSTRQGEDTQYF.

This chain joins TRBV18 and TRBJ2-1; no clear D. Looked up from germline, CDR1 is KGHSH and CDR2 is LQKENI. The CDR3 sequence is 14 residues long. V lost 0 bases to trimming and J lost 5 bases, with 8 bases between them. The DNA of the CDR3 is TGTGCCAGCTCACCACCCGGTGGAGACAATGAGCAGTTCTTC. Amino acid sequence: CASSPPGGDNEQFF. The entire variable domain, with the rest obtained from reference TRBV18 and TRBJ2-1, is as follows: NAGVMQNPRHLVRRRGQEARLRCSPMKGHSHVYWYRQLPEEGLKFMVYLQKENIIDESGMPKERFSAEFPKEGPSILRIQQVVRGDSAAYFCASSPPGGDNEQFFGPGTRLTVL.

The CDR3 protein is CASSDPTGGANYGYTF. CDR3 in DNA: TGCGCCAGCAGCGACCCGACAGGGGGGGCTAACTATGGCTACACCTTC. This chain joins TRBV5-1 and TRBJ1-2, with TRBD1 matching over 9 bases. CDR1 is SGHRS and CDR2 is YFSETQ in the germline V gene. CDR3 size: 16 residues. Trimming took 4 bases from V and 0 from J; bases not matched to a gene: 7.

This clone occurred a few times. The V and J genes are TRBV6-4 and TRBJ2-1; the match to TRBD2 covers 11 bases. The V and J ends lost 5 bases and 6 bases, in that order; junction bases with no gene match: 0. This CDR3 region has 13 residues. The germline V gene has CDR1 MRHNA and CDR2 SNTAGT. The CDR3 sequence: CASSTSGSNEQFF. DNA for the CDR3: TGTGCCAGCAGTACTAGCGGGAGCAATGAGCAGTTCTTC.

The V and J genes are TRBV29-1 and TRBJ2-1; D is ambiguous. The CDR3 consists of 12 residues. Per germline, CDR1 SQVTM and CDR2 ANQGSEA. V was pared by 6 bases and J by 9 bases, with 15 bases between. The DNA of the CDR3 is TGCAGCGTGGGTTCAGGCGAGGCTGAGCAGTTCTTC. Its protein product is CSVGSGEAEQFF.

This clone was detected a few times. This rearrangement joins TRBV2 to TRBJ1-1; maybe TRBD1 (6 bases). The CDR3 sequence is 13 residues long. The V end lost 5 bases, the J end lost 1 base, and 8 bases lay between the germline ends. Looked up from germline, CDR1 is SNHLY and CDR2 is FYNNEI. The CDR3 is CASSTQGNTEAFF. In DNA form, the CDR3 reads TGTGCCAGCAGTACACAGGGGAACACTGAAGCTTTCTTT.

This chain connects TRBV7-8 to TRBJ1-1; D not resolved. V lost 5 bases, J lost 2 bases, and 12 bases lay in between. This CDR3 spans 14 amino acids. CDR1 and CDR2 from the germline V gene are SGHVS and FQNEAQ. CDR3 nucleotide sequence: TGTGCCAGCAGCACCTGGGGAGTTAACACTGAAGCTTTCTTT. Amino acid sequence: CASSTWGVNTEAFF.

CDR3: CAWLVSDNEQFF. The CDR3 region has the DNA TGTGCCTGGTTGGTATCGGACAATGAGCAGTTCTTC. The V and J genes are TRBV30 and TRBJ2-1; D unclear. CDR3 length: 12 amino acids. V was pared by 5 bases and J by 5 bases, with 10 bases between. CDR1 and CDR2 from the germline V gene are GTSNPN and SVGIG (reference sequence).

In regard to this clone: This sample also contains other DNA sequences that code for the same CDR3. V and J are TRBV21-1 and TRBJ2-7. TRBV21-1 is listed as a pseudogene. This CDR3 contains 15 residues. The CDR3, as DNA: TGTGCTAGCAGCAAAGGAGGGGCAGGGAGCTACGAGCAGTACTTC. Its translation: CASSKGGAGSYEQYF.

V is TRBV10-3 and J is TRBJ2-2; the D is unclear. V was clipped by 3 bases and J by 8 bases, with 13 bases between them. This CDR3 contains 14 residues. The germline CDR1 and CDR2 sequences are ENHRY and SYGVKD. CDR3 amino acids: CAISDEFVGGELFF. The CDR3 DNA sequence: TGTGCCATCAGTGATGAGTTTGTGGGGGGGGAGCTGTTTTTT.

This clone was counted only a few times. The rearrangement uses TRBV2 and TRBJ1-2; D ambiguous. Germline CDR1 and CDR2: SNHLY and FYNNEI. CDR3 size: 11 residues. V shed 5 bases and J shed 3 bases, with 4 bases lying between them. The CDR3 spells CASSSDYGYTF. DNA for the CDR3: TGTGCCAGCAGTTCCGACTATGGCTACACCTTC. The full variable domain, with the rest looked up from reference TRBV2 and TRBJ1-2, is EPEVTQTPSHQVTQMGQEVILRCVPISNHLYFYWYRQILGQKVEFLVSFYNNEISEKSEIFDDQFSVERPDGSNFTLKIRSTKLEDSAMYFCASSSDYGYTFGSGTRLTVV.

The chain employs TRBV6-5 and TRBJ2-5; TRBD1 might be the D (6 bases). The CDR3 is 14 residues long. The V and J ends lost 5 bases and 4 bases respectively, with 14 bases between them. The germline V gene has CDR1 MNHEY and CDR2 SVGAGI. DNA of the CDR3: TGTGCCAGCAGTGGAAACAGGGCGGGAGAGACCCAGTACTTC. Translated: CASSGNRAGETQYF.

The rearrangement uses TRBV20-1 and TRBJ1-2; D remains unclear. The CDR3 is 10 residues long. Germline assignment: CDR1 DFQATT and CDR2 SNEGSKA (reference sequence). DNA of the CDR3: TGCACCTCTTTCGCTTATGGCTACACCTTC. Encoded protein: CTSFAYGYTF.

This chain connects TRBV4-1 to TRBJ1-1; D is ambiguous. This CDR3 has 14 amino acids. The germline V gene has CDR1 MGHRA and CDR2 YSYEKL. Trimming cost V 4 bases and J 1 base, with 10 bases left between them. The DNA of the CDR3 is TGCGCCAGCAGCCGAACGAACGGGAACACTGAAGCTTTCTTT. This codes for CASSRTNGNTEAFF.

This clone was recorded once. CDR3 region: CASSQGDRRGNTIYF. As DNA, the CDR3 is TGCGCCAGCAGCCAAGGGGACAGGCGGGGAAACACCATATATTTT. The chain joins TRBV4-1 to TRBJ1-3; 8 bases line up with TRBD1. Germline V gives CDR1 MGHRA, CDR2 YSYEKL. The V gene end was trimmed by 1 base and the J gene end by 4 bases; junction bases not matched to a gene: 3. This CDR3 is 15 amino acids long.

V is TRBV29-1 and J is TRBJ1-5; tentative D call: TRBD1 (6 bases). Germline V gene data show CDR1 as SQVTM and CDR2 as ANQGSEA. Trimming shortened V by 7 bases and J by 5 bases, and 18 bases separated the two germline ends. The CDR3 is 14 residues long. The CDR3 region has the DNA TGCAGCGCTAGGTTACAGGGTCTTGATCAGCCCCAGCATTTT. Translation: CSARLQGLDQPQHF.

This clone showed up just once. The chain has TRBV5-1 and TRBJ1-1; D is unresolved. Trimming left V 4 bases short and J 1 base short, with 8 bases between. The CDR3 is made up of 13 amino acids. From germline, CDR1 is SGHRS and CDR2 YFSETQ. The CDR3 here is CASSMTQNTEAFF. The DNA of the CDR3 is TGCGCCAGCAGCATGACACAGAACACTGAAGCTTTCTTT.

The chain couples TRBV5-3 to TRBJ2-7, with unresolved D. TRBV5-3 counts as an open reading frame of uncertain function. V was clipped by 5 bases and J by 2 bases, with 11 bases between them. There are 13 residues in the CDR3. CDR3 amino acids: CARRWGAPYEQYF. CDR3 DNA: TGTGCCAGAAGGTGGGGTGCGCCCTACGAGCAGTACTTC.

This chain connects TRBV5-1 to TRBJ1-5; 9 nucleotides align to TRBD1. Trimming took 4 bases from V and 0 from J; bases not matched to a gene: 5. Germline V gene data show CDR1 as SGHRS and CDR2 as YFSETQ. This CDR3 contains 16 residues. CDR3 nucleotide sequence: TGCGCCAGCAGCCCTCGGACAGGGGTTAGCAATCAGCCCCAGCATTTT. As protein: CASSPRTGVSNQPQHF.

V is TRBV5-1 and J is TRBJ2-4; 8 bases map to TRBD2. In germline, CDR1 is SGHRS, CDR2 YFSETQ. The V segment lost 4 bases and the J segment 9 bases; nucleotides outside the gene matches: 9. This CDR3 is built from 14 residues. CDR3 coding DNA: TGCGCCAGCAGCCCGGGGGGGCTAGTGGCCATTCAGTACTTC. Translation: CASSPGGLVAIQYF.

V gene TRBV25-1 combines with J gene TRBJ2-1, with 7 positions matching TRBD2. The CDR3 contains 15 residues. The germline V gene has CDR1 MGHDK and CDR2 SYGVNS. With V trimmed by 1 base and J by 7 bases, 7 bases remained unmatched. Here the CDR3 DNA reads TGTGCCAGCAGTGAATCGGGGGGAGGTAGAAATGAGCAGTTCTTC. This gives the protein CASSESGGGRNEQFF.

The chain has TRBV6-1 and TRBJ2-3; D not resolved. V was clipped by 10 bases and J by 5 bases, with 16 bases between them. The CDR3 covers 13 residues. The germline gives CDR1 MNHNS, CDR2 SASEGT. The CDR3 loop reads CATHLNQRDTQYF. The DNA for the CDR3 is TGTGCCACCCACCTTAACCAAAGAGATACGCAGTATTTT.

The chain joins TRBV10-3 to TRBJ2-7; D gene uncertain. CDR1 is ENHRY, CDR2 SYGVKD, per germline. CDR3 size: 13 residues. The germline V and J ends were trimmed by 0 bases and 4 bases, with 7 bases remaining between them. CDR3 residues: CAISESLGYEQYF. For the CDR3, the DNA is TGTGCCATCAGTGAGTCGCTGGGATACGAGCAGTACTTC.